Listed below are T cell receptor beta chains from one sample, sequenced in a study of T cell changes during pregnancy in multiple sclerosis. Profiled with immunoSEQ multiplex PCR; TCRdb holds only in-frame clones, not every one. The data hold under 65,000 clones, with 92% observed a single time. The sequences come from CD4+ T cells from peripheral blood mononuclear cells, collected in the third trimester of pregnancy. Receptors originate from a female donor with multiple sclerosis, enrolled in a pregnancy study. Both conserved end residues are part of each CDR3. D genes are given only for firm matches. Only part of the rows carry a size: once, few, many, or a class if the clone is expanded.

clone size	D gene	V gene	J gene	CDR3 length	CDR3 DNA	CDR3 protein
-	TRBD1	TRBV20-1	TRBJ1-2	8	TGCAGTGCTAGGACAGGGGCTTTT	CSARTGAF
once	TRBD2	TRBV19	TRBJ2-2	16	TGTGCCAGTAGTATGGGCGGGGGGCTACGCACCGGGGAGCTGTTTTTT	CASSMGGGLRTGELFF
-	-	TRBV7-9	TRBJ1-1	12	TGTGCCAGCAGCTCCATGAACACTGAAGCTTTCTTT	CASSSMNTEAFF
once	TRBD2	TRBV6-4	TRBJ2-1	16	TGTGCCAGCAGTGACTCGGGAAGCGGGGGGTACAATGAGCAGTTCTTC	CASSDSGSGGYNEQFF
once	TRBD1	TRBV2	TRBJ1-2	14	TGTGCCAGCAGTGAAGGGGACAGGCCCTATGGCTACACCTTC	CASSEGDRPYGYTF
-	-	TRBV5-1	TRBJ2-2	16	TGCGCCAGCAGCTTGGGTGGAGGGGTGAACACCGGGGAGCTGTTTTTT	CASSLGGGVNTGELFF
-	-	TRBV18	TRBJ1-2	16	TGTGCCAGCTCACCCGTGATTATTGGGGAGTCGAGCGGCTACACCTTC	CASSPVIIGESSGYTF
once	-	TRBV2	TRBJ2-3	15	TGTGCCAGCAGTGAGGGACTGCGGACCGCAGATACGCAGTATTTT	CASSEGLRTADTQYF
-	TRBD1	TRBV5-8	TRBJ2-2	15	TGTGCCAGCCTCCGGGACAGGGGGAATCCCGGGGAGCTGTTTTTT	CASLRDRGNPGELFF
once	-	TRBV11-2	TRBJ1-2	13	TGTGCCAGCAGCTTAGGTCCGGCGGTAGGCTACACCTTC	CASSLGPAVGYTF
once	TRBD1	TRBV5-1	TRBJ2-7	14	TGCGCCAGCAGCTTGGTGGCAGGGGGCAACGAGCAGTACTTC	CASSLVAGGNEQYF
-	-	TRBV5-5	TRBJ1-2	14	TGTGCCAGCAGCCAAGCGGGGGAGGACTATGGCTACACCTTC	CASSQAGEDYGYTF
-	-	TRBV7-2	TRBJ1-1	14	TGTGCCAGCAGCTTACGGTTACAGGTTAATGAAGCTTTCTTT	CASSLRLQVNEAFF
-	-	TRBV9	TRBJ1-6	14	TGTGCCAGCAGCGTAGAGGAGACGAATTCACCCCTCCACTTT	CASSVEETNSPLHF
-	-	TRBV5-1	TRBJ2-1	14	TGCGCCAGCAGCTTGGGTGACAGCTACAATGAGCAGTTCTTC	CASSLGDSYNEQFF
-	-	TRBV9	TRBJ1-4	15	TGTGCCAGCAGCGTATACGGGTATCCTAATGAAAAACTGTTTTTT	CASSVYGYPNEKLFF
-	TRBD1	TRBV18	TRBJ1-4	15	TGTGCCAGCTCACCAGGGGACAGTAGTAATGAAAAACTGTTTTTT	CASSPGDSSNEKLFF
-	-	TRBV30	TRBJ2-7	13	TGTGCCTGGAGTGCGGGACATCTATACGAGCAGTACTTC	CAWSAGHLYEQYF
-	-	TRBV9	TRBJ1-1	15	TGTGCCAGCAGCGTAGGACAGGCAGTGAACACTGAAGCTTTCTTT	CASSVGQAVNTEAFF
-	TRBD2	TRBV9	TRBJ2-7	14	TGTGCCAGCAGCGTAGAGGGGACTAGCAGCGAGCAGTACTTC	CASSVEGTSSEQYF
-	TRBD1	TRBV6-5	TRBJ1-1	14	TGTGCCAGCAGTTATAATGAGGGGGCGCAGGGAGCTTTCTTT	CASSYNEGAQGAFF
-	-	TRBV5-1	TRBJ1-2	13	TGCGCCAGCAGCCCGTCAGGGGACTATGGCTACACCTTC	CASSPSGDYGYTF
-	-	TRBV9	TRBJ2-6	15	TGTGCCAGCAGCGTAGCCGGCTCTGGGGCCAACGTCCTGACTTTC	CASSVAGSGANVLTF
-	-	TRBV7-9	TRBJ2-1	11	TGTGCCAGCAGCCCCGAGGAGGGGCAGTTCTTC	CASSPEEGQFF
-	TRBD1	TRBV5-6	TRBJ2-7	15	TGTGCCAGCAGCACCGGACAGGCTAGCTCCTACGAGCAGTACTTC	CASSTGQASSYEQYF
-	-	TRBV9	TRBJ1-2	11	TGTGCCAGCGCGGGCATGGATGGCTACACCTTC	CASAGMDGYTF
-	-	TRBV11-2	TRBJ1-5	13	TGTGCCAGCAGCTTCAGGGGAAATCAGCCCCAGCATTTT	CASSFRGNQPQHF
-	TRBD1	TRBV6-5	TRBJ2-2	14	TGTGCCAGCAGCCTACCAGGGGGCACCGGGGAGCTGTTTTTT	CASSLPGGTGELFF
few	-	TRBV6-1	TRBJ2-7	16	TGTGCCAGCAGTGAAGGGGTACTTACCAGGGCCTACGAGCAGTACTTC	CASSEGVLTRAYEQYF
-	TRBD2	TRBV2	TRBJ2-2	14	TGTGCCAGCAGTGTTGGTAGCGGGGCCGGGGAGCTGTTTTTT	CASSVGSGAGELFF
-	-	TRBV7-8	TRBJ1-3	15	TGTGCCAGCAGCTTGTCCACAGGGTACGGAAACACCATATATTTT	CASSLSTGYGNTIYF
-	-	TRBV5-1	TRBJ1-3	14	TGCGCCAGCAGCTCTACCGGGACTGGAAACACCATATATTTT	CASSSTGTGNTIYF
-	-	TRBV5-8	TRBJ1-5	14	TGTGCCAGCAACTTCGGACTCCGTAATCAGCCCCAGCATTTT	CASNFGLRNQPQHF
-	TRBD2	TRBV2	TRBJ2-5	13	TGTGCCAGCAGTGTCGGACTAGCAGAGACCCAGTACTTC	CASSVGLAETQYF
-	TRBD1	TRBV30	TRBJ1-2	16	TGTGCCTGGAGTCGGACAGGGAGTATCTTAAACTTTGGCTACACCTTC	CAWSRTGSILNFGYTF
-	TRBD1	TRBV7-7	TRBJ2-2	17	TGTGCTAGCAGCTTAAAGATGGGACAGGTTGGCACCGGGGAGCTGTTTTTT	CASSLKMGQVGTGELFF
-	-	TRBV11-1	TRBJ2-5	11	TGTGCCAGCAGCCAGGGGGAGACCCAGTACTTC	CASSQGETQYF
-	-	TRBV5-3	TRBJ1-1	16	TGTGCCAGAAGCTCGTTGTTGCCCAGGGGGAACACTGAAGCTTTCTTT	CARSSLLPRGNTEAFF
-	-	TRBV21-1	TRBJ1-3	16	TGTGCCAGCAGCAAAGGTACAGTCCCCTCTGGAAACACCATATATTTT	CASSKGTVPSGNTIYF
-	-	TRBV13	TRBJ2-2	16	TGTGCCAGCAGCTTAGGCACTCTAGGAGGCCCCGGGGAGCTGTTTTTT	CASSLGTLGGPGELFF
-	TRBD1	TRBV11-1	TRBJ1-6	15	TGTGCCAGCAGGCGGGGACAGCGCAATAATTCACCCCTCCACTTT	CASRRGQRNNSPLHF
-	-	TRBV9	TRBJ1-3	17	TGTGCCAGCAGCGTAGGAGCGGAACTCGGCTCTGGAAACACCATATATTTT	CASSVGAELGSGNTIYF
-	TRBD2	TRBV5-4	TRBJ2-7	16	TGTGCCAGCAGCTTGGCGGCGAGCGGGGGGGACTACGAGCAGTACTTC	CASSLAASGGDYEQYF
once	TRBD1	TRBV7-8	TRBJ1-4	16	TGTGCCAGCAGCATACGCTCAGGGGGCCTTGGTGAAAAACTGTTTTTT	CASSIRSGGLGEKLFF
-	-	TRBV5-6	TRBJ2-6	15	TGTGCCAGCAGCTTCCGGGGGGCCGGGGCCAACGTCCTGACTTTC	CASSFRGAGANVLTF
-	TRBD2	TRBV15	TRBJ2-2	16	TGTGCCACCAGCACGCTAGCGGGGCGAAACACCGGGGAGCTGTTTTTT	CATSTLAGRNTGELFF
-	TRBD2	TRBV5-1	TRBJ2-5	15	TGCGCCAGCAGCTTGGGGGGGGGTAGCCAAGAGACCCAGTACTTC	CASSLGGGSQETQYF
-	-	TRBV30	TRBJ1-4	13	TGTGCCTGGAGTGGCGGACTCTCATTGGGACTGTTTTTT	CAWSGGLSLGLFF
-	-	TRBV10-3	TRBJ2-2	13	TGTGCCATCAGTGAGGACAGCACCGGGGAGCTGTTTTTT	CAISEDSTGELFF
-	-	TRBV29-1	TRBJ1-1	12	TGCAGCGTTGATGGAGGGAACACTGAAGCTTTCTTT	CSVDGGNTEAFF
-	-	TRBV29-1	TRBJ1-2	14	TGCAGCGTTGACTGGGCCGGGGAACAAAGTGGCTACACCTTC	CSVDWAGEQSGYTF
few	-	TRBV5-1	TRBJ1-3	14	TGCGCCAGCAGCACGGGGGACGATGGAAACACCATATATTTT	CASSTGDDGNTIYF
-	-	TRBV18	TRBJ2-7	14	TGTGCCAGCTCACCTCCGGACAGTGGGGCGAGGCAGTACTTC	CASSPPDSGARQYF
once	-	TRBV11-2	TRBJ2-5	16	TGTGCCAGCAGCCCTATCGACAGTTTGAAGGGGGAGACCCAGTACTTC	CASSPIDSLKGETQYF
-	TRBD2	TRBV29-1	TRBJ2-7	13	TGCAGCGCACGAGCGGGGAGCTCCTACGAGCAGTACTTC	CSARAGSSYEQYF